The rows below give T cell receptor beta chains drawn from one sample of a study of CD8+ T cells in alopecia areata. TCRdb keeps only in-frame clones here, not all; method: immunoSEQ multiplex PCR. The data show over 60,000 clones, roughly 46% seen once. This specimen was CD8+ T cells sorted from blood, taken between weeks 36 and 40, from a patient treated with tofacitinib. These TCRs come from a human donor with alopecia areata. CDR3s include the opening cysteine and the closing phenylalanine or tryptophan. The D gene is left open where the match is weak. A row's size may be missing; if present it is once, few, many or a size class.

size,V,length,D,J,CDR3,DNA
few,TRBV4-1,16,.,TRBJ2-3,CASSQDIGTSTDTQYF,TGCGCCAGCAGCCAAGATATCGGAACTAGCACAGATACGCAGTATTTT
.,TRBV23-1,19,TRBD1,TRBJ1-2,CASSHLRRTGSGLGDGYTF,TGCGCCAGCAGTCACCTGAGACGGACAGGGAGCGGCCTGGGCGATGGCTACACCTTC
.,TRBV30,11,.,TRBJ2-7,CAWQTVYEQYF,TGTGCCTGGCAGACAGTCTACGAGCAGTACTTC
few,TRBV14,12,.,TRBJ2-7,CASSPRRDEQYF,TGTGCCAGCAGCCCCAGGAGGGATGAGCAGTACTTC
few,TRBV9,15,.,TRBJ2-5,CASSVGQGLQETQYF,TGTGCCAGCAGCGTAGGTCAGGGCCTCCAAGAGACCCAGTACTTC
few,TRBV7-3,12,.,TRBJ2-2,CASSSGVGELFF,TGTGCCAGCAGCTCGGGAGTCGGGGAGCTGTTTTTT
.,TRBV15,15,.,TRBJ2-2,CATSRGAGSSGELFF,TGTGCCACCAGCAGAGGAGCGGGCTCCTCCGGGGAGCTGTTTTTT
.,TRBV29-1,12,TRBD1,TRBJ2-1,CSDRGSYNEQFF,TGCAGCGACAGGGGCTCCTACAATGAGCAGTTCTTC
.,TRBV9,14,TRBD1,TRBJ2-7,CASSPGGGTYEQYF,TGTGCCAGCAGCCCAGGGGGCGGCACCTACGAGCAGTACTTC
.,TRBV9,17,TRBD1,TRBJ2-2,CASSDPTGAANTGELFF,TGTGCCAGCAGCGACCCGACAGGGGCTGCGAACACCGGGGAGCTGTTTTTT
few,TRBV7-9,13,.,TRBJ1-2,CASSAIRGQGYTF,TGTGCCAGCAGCGCCATCCGGGGGCAGGGCTACACCTTC
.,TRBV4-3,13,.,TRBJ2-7,CASSQAHNYEQYF,TGCGCCAGCAGCCAAGCCCACAACTACGAGCAGTACTTC
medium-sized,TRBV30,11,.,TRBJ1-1,CAWSESRVAFF,TGTGCCTGGAGTGAGTCCCGGGTAGCTTTCTTT
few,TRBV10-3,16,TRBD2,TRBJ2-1,CAISEQREGPYNEQFF,TGTGCCATCAGTGAGCAGCGGGAGGGCCCATACAATGAGCAGTTCTTC
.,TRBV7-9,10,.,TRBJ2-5,CASSLETQYF,TGTGCCAGCAGTTTAGAGACCCAGTACTTC
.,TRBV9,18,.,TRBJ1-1,CASSSSVGRVGANTEAFF,TGTGCCAGCAGCTCCTCAGTGGGAAGGGTGGGGGCGAACACTGAAGCTTTCTTT
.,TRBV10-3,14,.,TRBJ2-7,CAISETGTYYEQYF,TGTGCCATCAGTGAGACCGGGACTTACTACGAGCAGTACTTC
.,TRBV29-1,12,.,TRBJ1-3,CSVERRQRTIYF,TGCAGCGTTGAACGGCGGCAACGGACCATATATTTT
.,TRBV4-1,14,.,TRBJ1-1,CASSRYLQDTEAFF,TGCGCCAGCAGCCGCTATTTACAGGACACTGAAGCTTTCTTT
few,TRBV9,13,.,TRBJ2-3,CASSDYTGDTQYF,TGTGCCAGCAGCGACTACACCGGAGATACGCAGTATTTT
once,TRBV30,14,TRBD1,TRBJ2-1,CAWKGQGTYNEQFF,TGTGCCTGGAAGGGACAGGGGACCTACAATGAGCAGTTCTTC
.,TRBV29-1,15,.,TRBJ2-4,CSVEGEFRAKNIQYF,TGCAGCGTTGAAGGGGAATTTAGGGCCAAAAACATTCAGTACTTC
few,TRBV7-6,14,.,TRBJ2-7,CASSLATGAYEQYF,TGTGCCAGCAGCTTAGCGACCGGAGCCTACGAGCAGTACTTC
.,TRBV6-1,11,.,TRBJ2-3,CASMGADTQYF,TGTGCCAGCATGGGAGCAGATACGCAGTATTTT
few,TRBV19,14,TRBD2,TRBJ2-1,CATSLRTSGNEQFF,TGTGCCACCTCCCTTCGGACTAGCGGCAATGAGCAGTTCTTC
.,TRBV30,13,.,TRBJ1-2,CAWGPRANYGYTF,TGTGCCTGGGGCCCCAGGGCAAACTATGGCTACACCTTC
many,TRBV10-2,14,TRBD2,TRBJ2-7,CASSEREGPYEQYF,TGCGCCAGCAGTGAGCGGGAGGGCCCCTACGAGCAGTACTTC
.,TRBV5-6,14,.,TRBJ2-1,CASIDSGLYNEQFF,TGTGCCAGCATCGACAGCGGGCTCTACAATGAGCAGTTCTTC
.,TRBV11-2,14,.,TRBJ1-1,CASSLLRQNTEAFF,TGTGCCAGCAGCTTACTACGACAGAACACTGAAGCTTTCTTT
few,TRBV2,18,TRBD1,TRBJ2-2,CASSGPSSQGVDTGELFF,TGTGCCAGCAGTGGCCCCTCCTCTCAGGGGGTGGACACCGGGGAGCTGTTTTTT
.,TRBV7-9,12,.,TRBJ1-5,CASSLDGQPQHF,TGTGCCAGCAGCTTAGACGGTCAGCCCCAGCATTTT
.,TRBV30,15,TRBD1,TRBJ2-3,CAWSVRGQDADTQYF,TGTGCCTGGAGTGTACGAGGACAGGACGCAGATACGCAGTATTTT
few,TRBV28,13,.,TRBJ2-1,CASTNAQFNEQFF,TGTGCCAGCACCAACGCACAGTTCAATGAGCAGTTCTTC
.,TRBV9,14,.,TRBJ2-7,CASSARDHQYEQYF,TGTGCCAGCAGCGCCCGGGACCACCAGTACGAGCAGTACTTC
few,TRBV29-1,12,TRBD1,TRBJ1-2,CSVVQGAEGYTF,TGCAGCGTTGTCCAGGGGGCGGAAGGCTACACCTTC
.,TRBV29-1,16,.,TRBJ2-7,CSVEARGGQNPYEQYF,TGCAGCGTTGAAGCGCGGGGTGGGCAAAACCCGTACGAGCAGTACTTC
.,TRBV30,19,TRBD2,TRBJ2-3,CASSVGGLAGWPGTDTQYF,TGTGCCAGCAGCGTTGGGGGACTAGCGGGATGGCCTGGCACAGATACGCAGTATTTT
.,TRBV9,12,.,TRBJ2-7,CASSENSYEQYF,TGTGCCAGCAGCGAGAACTCCTACGAGCAGTACTTC
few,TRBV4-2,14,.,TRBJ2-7,CASSQEGLGYEQYF,TGTGCCAGCAGCCAAGAGGGTTTGGGCTACGAGCAGTACTTC
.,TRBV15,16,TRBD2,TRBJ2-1,CATRATGTSGHNEQFF,TGTGCCACCAGAGCCACCGGGACTAGCGGACACAATGAGCAGTTCTTC
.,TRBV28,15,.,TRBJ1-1,CASSLWGIDNTEAFF,TGTGCCAGCAGTTTATGGGGAATTGATAACACTGAAGCTTTCTTT
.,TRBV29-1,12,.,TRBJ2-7,CSATGQSYEQYF,TGCAGCGCTACAGGACAGTCCTACGAGCAGTACTTC
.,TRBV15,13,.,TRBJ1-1,CATSRSPGTEAFF,TGTGCCACCAGCAGATCACCTGGCACTGAAGCTTTCTTT
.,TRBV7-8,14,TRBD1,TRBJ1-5,CASSFTGGNQPQHF,TGTGCCAGCAGCTTCACAGGGGGCAATCAGCCCCAGCATTTT
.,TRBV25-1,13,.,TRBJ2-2,CASSVFTTGELFF,TGTGCCAGCAGTGTTTTTACCACCGGGGAGCTGTTTTTT
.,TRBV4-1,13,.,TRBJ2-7,CASSQENWAEQYF,TGCGCCAGCAGCCAAGAAAATTGGGCAGAGCAGTACTTC
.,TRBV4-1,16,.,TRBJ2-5,CASSLITGRTGETQYF,TGCGCCAGCAGCCTCATCACGGGGCGAACGGGGGAGACCCAGTACTTC
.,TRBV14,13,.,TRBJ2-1,CASSRGASVEQFF,TGTGCCAGCAGCCGTGGAGCATCAGTAGAGCAGTTCTTC
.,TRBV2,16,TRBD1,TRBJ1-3,CASSGDSLNSGNTIYF,TGTGCCAGCAGCGGGGACAGCCTTAACTCTGGAAACACCATATATTTT
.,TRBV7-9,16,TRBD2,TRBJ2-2,CASSSSGTTNTGELFF,TGTGCCAGCAGCAGCTCCGGGACTACCAACACCGGGGAGCTGTTTTTT